Following are 5 T cell receptor beta chains from one sample sequenced in a study of T-cell reconstitution after alpha-beta-depleted transplantation in children. This sample's TCRbeta library carried unique molecular identifier barcodes. TCRdb called the PCR reads again in MiXCR, with one record for every CDR3 protein. Counted here are about 460,000 distinct CDR3 sequences, 8% to 11% occurring once; the ten biggest clones make up approximately 2%. The sequencing here drew on PBMCs, taken before TCRalphabeta/CD19-depleted stem cell transplant. The origin of the receptors is a child aged 2-15 years with inherited bone marrow failure, due to receive a stem cell transplant.

This clonotype has ten or more counts. The junction does not match germline at one end; this may be a read error. This chain uses TRBV20-1 with TRBJ2-1, with D unresolved. The CDR3 totals 13 residues. Germline V lookup: CDR1 DFQATT, CDR2 SNEGSKA (reference sequence). The DNA of the CDR3 is TGCAGTGCTAGGAGGACCTCCGACAATGAGCAGTTCTTC. Its translation is CSARRTSDNEQFF.

J is TRBJ2-7 and V is TRBV25-1; 8 positions match TRBD2. The CDR3 totals 17 residues. V trimming: 4 bases; J trimming: 1 base; junction bases outside the gene matches: 12. Germline V gene lookup returns CDR1 MGHDK and CDR2 SYGVNS. CDR3 DNA: TGTGCCAGCAGTGGGCCTCGGGTTAGCGGGGTATCCTACGAGCAGTACTTC. Translation gives CASSGPRVSGVSYEQYF.

This clonotype was counted ten times or more. The CDR3 sequence: CSARGGASYEQYF. For the CDR3, the DNA is TGCAGCGCCCGGGGGGGGGCCTCCTACGAGCAGTACTTC. The V gene is TRBV29-1, the J gene TRBJ2-7; 8 bases are a match to TRBD2. The CDR3 loop spans 13 amino acids. Germline V gives CDR1 SQVTM, CDR2 ANQGSEA. V dropped 7 bases and J dropped 0; count of bases not matched to a gene: 5.

This clonotype was recorded at least ten times. The CDR3 sequence: CASSLLKGGGVNTEAFF. The CDR3 DNA is TGTGCCAGCAGCTTGTTGAAGGGTGGTGGAGTGAACACTGAAGCTTTCTTT. The chain is built from TRBV5-6 and TRBJ1-1; no definite D call. The CDR3 runs to 17 residues. Germline-derived CDR1 and CDR2 are SGHDT and YYEEEE. V shed 1 base and J shed 0 bases, with 16 bases lying between them.

This chain joins TRBV7-6 and TRBJ2-3; D ambiguous. This CDR3 is 15 amino acids long. V dropped 5 bases and J dropped 0 bases, with 12 bases sitting between them. Germline V gene lookup returns CDR1 SGHVS and CDR2 FNYEAQ. The CDR3 DNA follows: TGTGCCAGCAGCCCTATAGCAGCCAGCACAGATACGCAGTATTTT. This sequence encodes CASSPIAASTDTQYF.